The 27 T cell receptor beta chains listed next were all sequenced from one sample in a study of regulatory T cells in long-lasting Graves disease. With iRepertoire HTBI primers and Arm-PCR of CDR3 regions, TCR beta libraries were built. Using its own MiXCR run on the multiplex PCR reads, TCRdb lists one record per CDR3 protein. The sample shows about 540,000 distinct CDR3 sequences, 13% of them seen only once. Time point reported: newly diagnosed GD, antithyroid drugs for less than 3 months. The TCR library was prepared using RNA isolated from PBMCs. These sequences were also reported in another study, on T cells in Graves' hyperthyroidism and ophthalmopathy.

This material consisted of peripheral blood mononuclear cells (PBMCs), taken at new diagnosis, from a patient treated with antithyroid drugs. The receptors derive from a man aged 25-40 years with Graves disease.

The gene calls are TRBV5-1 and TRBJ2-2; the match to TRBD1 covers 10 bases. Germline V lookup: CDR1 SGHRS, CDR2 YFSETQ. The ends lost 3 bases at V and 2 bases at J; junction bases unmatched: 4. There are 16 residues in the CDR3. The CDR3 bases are TGCGCCAGCAGCTCTGGACAGGGGGGTAACACCGGGGAGCTGTTTTTT. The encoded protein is CASSSGQGGNTGELFF. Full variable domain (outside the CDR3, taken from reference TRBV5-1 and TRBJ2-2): KAGVTQTPRYLIKTRGQQVTLSCSPISGHRSVSWYQQTPGQGLQFLFEYFSETQRNKGNFPGRFSGRQFSNSRSEMNVSTLELGDSALYLCASSSGQGGNTGELFFGEGSRLTVL.

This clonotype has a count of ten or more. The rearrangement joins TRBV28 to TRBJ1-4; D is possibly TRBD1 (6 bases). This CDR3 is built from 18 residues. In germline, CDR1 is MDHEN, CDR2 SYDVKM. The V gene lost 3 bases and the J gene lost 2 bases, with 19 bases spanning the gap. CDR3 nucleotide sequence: TGTGCCAGCAGTTTCTCAGGGAGATACACAGGGACTAATGAAAAACTGTTTTTT. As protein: CASSFSGRYTGTNEKLFF. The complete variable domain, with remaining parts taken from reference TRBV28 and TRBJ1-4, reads DVKVTQSSRYLVKRTGEKVFLECVQDMDHENMFWYRQDPGLGLRLIYFSYDVKMKEKGDIPEGYSVSREKKERFSLILESASTNQTSMYLCASSFSGRYTGTNEKLFFGSGTQLSVL.

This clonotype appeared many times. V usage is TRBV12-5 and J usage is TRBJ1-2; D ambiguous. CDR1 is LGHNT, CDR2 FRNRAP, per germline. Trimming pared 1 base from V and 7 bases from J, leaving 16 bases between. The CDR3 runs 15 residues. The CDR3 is CASGLARTDGPGYTF. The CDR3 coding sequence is TGTGCTAGTGGTTTGGCAAGGACGGACGGACCTGGCTACACCTTC.

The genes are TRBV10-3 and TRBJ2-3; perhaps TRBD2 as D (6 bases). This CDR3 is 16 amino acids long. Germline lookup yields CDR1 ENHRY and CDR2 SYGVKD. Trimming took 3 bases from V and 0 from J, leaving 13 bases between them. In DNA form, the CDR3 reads TGTGCCATCAGTGACAAAGGCGGGATTAGCACAGATACGCAGTATTTT. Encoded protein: CAISDKGGISTDTQYF.

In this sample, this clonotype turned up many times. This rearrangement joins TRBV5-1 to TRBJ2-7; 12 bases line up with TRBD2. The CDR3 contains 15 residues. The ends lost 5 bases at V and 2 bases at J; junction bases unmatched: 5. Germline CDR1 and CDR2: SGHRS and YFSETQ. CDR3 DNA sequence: TGCGCCAGCAGTCCTAGCGGGAGGGCCCCCTACGAGCAGTACTTC. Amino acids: CASSPSGRAPYEQYF.

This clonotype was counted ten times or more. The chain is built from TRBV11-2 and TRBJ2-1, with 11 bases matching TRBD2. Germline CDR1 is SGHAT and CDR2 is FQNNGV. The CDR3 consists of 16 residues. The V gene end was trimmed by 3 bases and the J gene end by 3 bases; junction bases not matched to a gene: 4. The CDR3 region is CASSLTSGIHYNEQFF. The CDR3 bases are TGTGCCAGCAGCTTGACTAGCGGGATCCACTACAATGAGCAGTTCTTC.

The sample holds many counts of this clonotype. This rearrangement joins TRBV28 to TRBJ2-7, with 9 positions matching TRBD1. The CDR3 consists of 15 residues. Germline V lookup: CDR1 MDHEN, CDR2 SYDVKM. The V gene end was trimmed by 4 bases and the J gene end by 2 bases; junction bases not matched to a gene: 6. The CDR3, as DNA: TGTGCCAGCAGTTCACAGGACAGGGGTACCTACGAGCAGTACTTC. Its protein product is CASSSQDRGTYEQYF.

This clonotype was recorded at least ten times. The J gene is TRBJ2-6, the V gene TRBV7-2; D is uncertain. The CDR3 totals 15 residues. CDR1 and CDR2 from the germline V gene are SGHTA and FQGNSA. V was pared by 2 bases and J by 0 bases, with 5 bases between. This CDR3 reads CASSLSSSGANVLTF. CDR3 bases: TGTGCCAGCAGCTTATCAAGCTCTGGGGCCAACGTCCTGACTTTC. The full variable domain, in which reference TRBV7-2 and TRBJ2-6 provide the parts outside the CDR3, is GAGVSQSPSNKVTEKGKDVELRCDPISGHTALYWYRQSLGQGLEFLIYFQGNSAPDKSGLPSDRFSAERTGGSVSTLTIQRTQQEDSAVYLCASSLSSSGANVLTFGAGSRLTVL.

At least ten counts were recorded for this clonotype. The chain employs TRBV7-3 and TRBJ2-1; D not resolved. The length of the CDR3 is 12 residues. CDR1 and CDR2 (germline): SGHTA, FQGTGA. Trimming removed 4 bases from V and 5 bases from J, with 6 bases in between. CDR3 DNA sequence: TGTGCCAGCAGCTCTTTAGACAATGAGCAGTTCTTC. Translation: CASSSLDNEQFF.

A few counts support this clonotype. CDR3 sequence (DNA): TGTGCCAGTAGGGTTTCCAACGACGCTAACTATGGCTACACCTTC. Amino acid sequence: CASRVSNDANYGYTF. V gene TRBV19 combines with J gene TRBJ1-2; unclear D gene. The length of the CDR3 is 15 residues. Germline values: CDR1 LNHDA, CDR2 SQIVND (reference sequence). V was pared by 6 bases and J by 0 bases, with 14 bases between.

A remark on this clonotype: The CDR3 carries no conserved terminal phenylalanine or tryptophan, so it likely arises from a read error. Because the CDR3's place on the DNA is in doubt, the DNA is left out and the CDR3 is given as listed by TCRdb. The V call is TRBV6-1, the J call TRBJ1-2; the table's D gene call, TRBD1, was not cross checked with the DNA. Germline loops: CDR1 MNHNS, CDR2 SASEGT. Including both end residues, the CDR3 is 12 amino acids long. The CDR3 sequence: CASSEGMNPSDL.

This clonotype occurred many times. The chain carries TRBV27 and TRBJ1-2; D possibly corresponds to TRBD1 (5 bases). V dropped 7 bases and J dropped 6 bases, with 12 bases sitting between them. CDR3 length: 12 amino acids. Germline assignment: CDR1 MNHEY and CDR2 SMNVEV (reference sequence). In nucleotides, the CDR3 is TGTGCCAGCAAATCAGGGTCCCATGGCTACACCTTC. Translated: CASKSGSHGYTF.

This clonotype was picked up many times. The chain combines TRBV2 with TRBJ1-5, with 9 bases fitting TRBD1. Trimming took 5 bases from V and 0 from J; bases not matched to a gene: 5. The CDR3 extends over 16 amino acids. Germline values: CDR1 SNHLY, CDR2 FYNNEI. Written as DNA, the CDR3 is TGTGCCAGCAGTTCACAGGGGGCGAATAGCAATCAGCCCCAGCATTTT. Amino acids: CASSSQGANSNQPQHF.

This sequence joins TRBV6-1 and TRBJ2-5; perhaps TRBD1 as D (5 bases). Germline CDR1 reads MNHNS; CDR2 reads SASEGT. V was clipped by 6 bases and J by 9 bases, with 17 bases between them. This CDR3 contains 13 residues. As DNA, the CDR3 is TGTGCCAGCAGCCCAACCAGGGCAGGGTCCCAGTACTTC. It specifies CASSPTRAGSQYF.

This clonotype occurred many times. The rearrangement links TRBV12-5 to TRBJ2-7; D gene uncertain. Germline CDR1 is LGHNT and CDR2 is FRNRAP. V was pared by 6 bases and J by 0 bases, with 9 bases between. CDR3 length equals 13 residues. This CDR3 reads CASGRDRSYEQYF. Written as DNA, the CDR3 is TGTGCTAGTGGCCGCGACCGCTCCTACGAGCAGTACTTC.

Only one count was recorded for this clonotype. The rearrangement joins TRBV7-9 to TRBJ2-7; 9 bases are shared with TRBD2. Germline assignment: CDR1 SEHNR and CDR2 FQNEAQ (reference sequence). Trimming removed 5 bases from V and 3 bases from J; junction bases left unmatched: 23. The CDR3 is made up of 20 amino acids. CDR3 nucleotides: TGTGCCAGCAGCCCCGGGCGGGCGGGAGGGCCTCTATTTCCGAACTACGAGCAGTACTTC. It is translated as CASSPGRAGGPLFPNYEQYF.

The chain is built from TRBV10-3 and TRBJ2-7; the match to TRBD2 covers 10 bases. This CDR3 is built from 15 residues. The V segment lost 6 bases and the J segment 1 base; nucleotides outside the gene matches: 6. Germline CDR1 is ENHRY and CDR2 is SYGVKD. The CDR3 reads CAIRAGTSASYEQYF. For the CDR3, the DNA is TGTGCCATCAGGGCAGGGACTAGCGCTTCCTACGAGCAGTACTTC.

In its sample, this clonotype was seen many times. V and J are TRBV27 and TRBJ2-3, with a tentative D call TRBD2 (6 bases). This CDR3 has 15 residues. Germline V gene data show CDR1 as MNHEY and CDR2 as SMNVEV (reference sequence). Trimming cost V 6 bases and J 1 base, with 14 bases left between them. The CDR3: CASSPIAAGTDTQYF. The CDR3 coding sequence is TGTGCCAGCAGCCCTATAGCGGCAGGCACAGATACGCAGTATTTT.

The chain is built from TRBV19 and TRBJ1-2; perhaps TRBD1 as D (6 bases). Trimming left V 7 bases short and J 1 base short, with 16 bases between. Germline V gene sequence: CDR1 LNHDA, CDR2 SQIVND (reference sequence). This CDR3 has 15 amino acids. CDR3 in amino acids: CASTRRDTDNYGYTF. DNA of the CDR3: TGTGCCAGTACTAGGAGGGACACAGATAACTATGGCTACACCTTC.

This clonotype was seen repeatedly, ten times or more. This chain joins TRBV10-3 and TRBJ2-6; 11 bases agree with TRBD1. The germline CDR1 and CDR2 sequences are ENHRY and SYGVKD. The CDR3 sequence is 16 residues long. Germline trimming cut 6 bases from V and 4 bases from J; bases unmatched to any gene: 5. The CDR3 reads CAIRWDRGSGANVLTF. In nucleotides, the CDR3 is TGTGCCATCAGGTGGGACAGGGGGTCAGGGGCCAACGTCCTGACTTTC.

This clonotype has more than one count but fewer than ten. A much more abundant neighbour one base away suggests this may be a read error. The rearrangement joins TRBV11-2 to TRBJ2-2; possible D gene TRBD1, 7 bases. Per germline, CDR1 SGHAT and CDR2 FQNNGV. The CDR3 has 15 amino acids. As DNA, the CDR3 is TGTGCCAGCAGCTTTGGAGGGGGCGACACCGGGGAGCCGTTTTTT. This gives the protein CASSFGGGDTGEPFF.

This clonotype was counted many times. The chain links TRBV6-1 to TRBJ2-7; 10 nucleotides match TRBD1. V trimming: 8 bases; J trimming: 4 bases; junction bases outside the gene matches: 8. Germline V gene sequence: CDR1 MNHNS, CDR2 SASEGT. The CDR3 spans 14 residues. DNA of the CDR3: TGTGCCAGCGTCACCGGGACAGGGGCTTACGAGCAGTACTTC. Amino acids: CASVTGTGAYEQYF.

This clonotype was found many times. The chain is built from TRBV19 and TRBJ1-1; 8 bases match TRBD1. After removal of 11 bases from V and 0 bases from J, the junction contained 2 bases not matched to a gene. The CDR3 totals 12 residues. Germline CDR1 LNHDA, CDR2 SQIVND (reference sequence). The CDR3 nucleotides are TGTGCCCTCAGGGGGCTGAACACTGAAGCTTTCTTT. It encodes CALRGLNTEAFF. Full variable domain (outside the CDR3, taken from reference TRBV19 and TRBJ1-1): DGGITQSPKYLFRKEGQNVTLSCEQNLNHDAMYWYRQDPGQGLRLIYYSQIVNDFQKGDIAEGYSVSREKKESFPLTVTSAQKNPTAFYLCALRGLNTEAFFGQGTRLTVV.

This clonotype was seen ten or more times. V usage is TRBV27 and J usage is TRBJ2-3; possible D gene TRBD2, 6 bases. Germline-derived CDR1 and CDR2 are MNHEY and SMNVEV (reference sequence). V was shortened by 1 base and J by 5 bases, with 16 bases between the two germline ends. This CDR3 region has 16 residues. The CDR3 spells CASSLYSGRPVDTQYF. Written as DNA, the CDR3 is TGTGCCAGCAGTTTATATAGCGGCCGCCCCGTAGATACGCAGTATTTT.

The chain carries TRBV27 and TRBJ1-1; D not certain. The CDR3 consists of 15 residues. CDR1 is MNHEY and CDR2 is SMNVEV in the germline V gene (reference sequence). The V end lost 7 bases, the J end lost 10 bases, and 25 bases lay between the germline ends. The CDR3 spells CASTSREVWEVGAFF. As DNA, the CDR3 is TGTGCCAGCACTTCCCGGGAGGTTTGGGAGGTTGGAGCTTTCTTT.

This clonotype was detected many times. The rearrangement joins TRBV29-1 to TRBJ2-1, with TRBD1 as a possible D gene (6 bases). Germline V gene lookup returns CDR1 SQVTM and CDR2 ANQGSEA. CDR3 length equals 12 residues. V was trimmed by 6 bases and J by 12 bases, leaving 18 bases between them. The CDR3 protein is CSVTPQGLRQFF. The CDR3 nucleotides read TGCAGCGTGACCCCACAGGGATTGCGGCAGTTCTTC.

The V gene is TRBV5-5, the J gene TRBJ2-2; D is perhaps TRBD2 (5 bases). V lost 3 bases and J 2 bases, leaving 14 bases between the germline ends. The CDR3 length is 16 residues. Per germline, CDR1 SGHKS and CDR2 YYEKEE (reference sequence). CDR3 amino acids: CASSSFSGTNTGELFF. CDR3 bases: TGTGCCAGCAGCTCCTTCAGCGGAACTAACACCGGGGAGCTGTTTTTT.